The present T cell receptor (beta chain) was sequenced within a study of T-cell memory formation after mild COVID-19. At the level of the study: In these data, TCR clusters were largely donor specific.

MiXCR was run by TCRdb on the 5' RACE reads, yielding one entry per CDR3 protein. The repertoire consists of about 420,000 distinct CDR3 sequences, with less than 25% occurring once and the leading ten covering 13%. The CDR3 runs to 15 residues. Trimming shortened V by 6 bases and J by 7 bases, and 20 bases separated the two germline ends. The table lists this clonotype with a few counts. Antigen: not known. Study observations and caveats: CM and EM subsets held most contracting CD4+ clones; EMRA held CD8+ ones. The authors did not confirm SARS-CoV-2 specificity of second-wave clones peaking day 37.

The TCR comes from an adult woman who had mild COVID-19 (a few samples of this study predate the infection). Cell type and time point are not known. The chain employs TRBV12-3 or TRBV12-4 and TRBJ2-3; weak D call: TRBD2 (5 bases). The material sequenced was PBMCs or a T cell subset sorted from them (not recorded which). The CDR3 coding sequence is TGTGCCAGCAGCCTCGGGATTCCAAAGTCTCATACGCAGTATTTT. Amino acid sequence: CASSLGIPKSHTQYF.